This TCR beta chain was identified during a study of T cell repertoires in ileal Crohn's disease. As for the study in general: Patients had a median roughly 8-year disease duration, and roughly 32% were active smokers. Thiopurines (about eleven) or anti-TNF agents (around 17) were given postoperatively to about half.

Surgical specimens yielded lamina propria lymphocytes, which were density-gradient separated and then sorted. Eligibility required adulthood, ileal or ileocolonic Crohn's disease and indicated ileocolonic resection. The CDR3 has 13 residues. V lost 5 bases, J lost 3 bases, and 2 bases stayed unmatched. Germline CDR1 and CDR2: ENHRY and SYGVKD. Some clones are missing from TCRdb's copy, which holds only in-frame ones; the method was immunoSEQ multiplex PCR. The data contain over 5,000 clones, approximately 88% of them seen just once; the ten biggest clones take up more than 0.8%. What was sequenced was CD4+ T cells from ileum. The chain is built from TRBV10-3 and TRBJ1-1, with 8 bases fitting TRBD1. The TCR sequence derives from an adult with Crohn's disease. Some clones in this sample may be carry-over from other donors' samples. CDR3 in amino acids: CAISLQGDTEAFF. CDR3 DNA: TGTGCCATCAGTTTACAGGGGGACACTGAAGCTTTCTTT.